These 17 T cell receptor beta chains originate from one sample sequenced in a study of shared clonotypes between healthy human individuals. The repertoire was sequenced with immunoSEQ multiplex PCR; TCRdb's copy has only in-frame clones and lacks some. This sample carries 2 million to 2.5 million clones, just over 90% of them seen once, and the ten largest clones take 0.35% to 0.5%. The sequenced material came from naive CD4+ T cells from PBMCs. The subset denotes: CD45RA+ positively selected. The receptors come from a man between 18 and 35 years old in good health. Some clones in this sample may be carry-over from other donors' samples.

The chain uses TRBV4-1 and TRBJ2-1; D possibly corresponds to TRBD2 (5 bases). This CDR3 is built from 13 residues. In germline, CDR1 is MGHRA, CDR2 YSYEKL. The ends were cut back, 6 bases at V and 10 bases at J, with 16 bases in the middle. The CDR3 spells CASRQLGEGEQFF. DNA of the CDR3: TGCGCCAGCAGGCAACTGGGAGAGGGAGAGCAGTTCTTC.

The chain has TRBV5-5 and TRBJ1-1; 7 bases line up with TRBD1. V lost 4 bases, J lost 5 bases, and 8 bases stayed unmatched. There are 14 residues in the CDR3. Germline V gene lookup returns CDR1 SGHKS and CDR2 YYEKEE (reference sequence). CDR3 region: CASSQTGVWTEAFF. Here the CDR3 DNA reads TGTGCCAGCAGCCAAACAGGGGTGTGGACTGAAGCTTTCTTT. The whole variable domain, remainder taken from reference TRBV5-5 and TRBJ1-1, is DAGVTQSPTHLIKTRGQQVTLRCSPISGHKSVSWYQQVLGQGPQFIFQYYEKEERGRGNFPDRFSARQFPNYSSELNVNALLLGDSALYLCASSQTGVWTEAFFGQGTRLTVV.

V is TRBV6-6 and J is TRBJ1-1; D remains unclear. Germline CDR1 and CDR2: MNHNY and SVGAGI (reference sequence). V was trimmed by 5 bases and J by 3 bases, leaving 13 bases between them. This CDR3 has 14 residues. In nucleotides, the CDR3 is TGTGCCAGCAGTCAAATAGCCTTATACACTGAAGCTTTCTTT. Its translation: CASSQIALYTEAFF.

Comments on this clone: The sample contains more than one DNA sequence encoding this CDR3. The chain carries TRBV7-2 and TRBJ2-5; D gene uncertain. The V gene lost 3 bases and the J gene lost 4 bases, with 9 bases spanning the gap. In germline, CDR1 is SGHTA, CDR2 FQGNSA. CDR3 size: 13 residues. CDR3 in amino acids: CASSFGLGETQYF. CDR3 bases: TGTGCCAGCAGCTTTGGGCTAGGAGAGACCCAGTACTTC.

Notes on this clone: Distinct nucleotide sequences in the sample also encode this CDR3. This chain uses TRBV5-4 with TRBJ2-7; D could derive from TRBD1 or TRBD2 (5 bases each). This CDR3 is 13 amino acids long. The ends were cut back, 0 bases at V and 6 bases at J, with 10 bases in the middle. Germline V gene data show CDR1 as SGHNT and CDR2 as YYREEE (reference sequence). As DNA, the CDR3 is TGTGCCAGCAGCTTGGCTGGGGGATCCGAGCAGTACTTC. As protein: CASSLAGGSEQYF.

The chain is built from TRBV6-5 and TRBJ2-5; 7 nucleotides align to TRBD2. The CDR3 has 15 amino acids. V lost 4 bases to trimming and J lost 7 bases; unmatched junction nucleotides: 12. CDR1 is MNHEY, CDR2 SVGAGI, per germline. In DNA, the CDR3 is TGTGCCAGCAGTTCCGAGGCGGGAGATTATGCGACCCAGTACTTC. As protein: CASSSEAGDYATQYF.

The J gene is TRBJ1-5, the V gene TRBV28; maybe TRBD1 (6 bases). This CDR3 region has 15 residues. V was trimmed by 5 bases and J by 2 bases, leaving 13 bases between them. Per germline, CDR1 MDHEN and CDR2 SYDVKM. The CDR3 here is CASSTAGVGNQPQHF. The CDR3 bases are TGTGCCAGCAGTACCGCAGGGGTTGGCAATCAGCCCCAGCATTTT.

The chain carries TRBV6-5 and TRBJ1-2; TRBD1 aligns across 11 bases. This CDR3 has 14 amino acids. Germline CDR1 is MNHEY and CDR2 is SVGAGI. Trimming cost V 6 bases and J 7 bases; bases outside gene matches: 7. Here the CDR3 reads CASSRRTGGVGYTF. As DNA, the CDR3 is TGTGCCAGCAGCCGCAGGACAGGGGGCGTTGGCTACACCTTC.

Notes on this clone: At the DNA level, this CDR3 is encoded by other sequences in the same sample as well. The V and J genes are TRBV7-3 and TRBJ2-3; TRBD2 might be the D (5 bases). Trimming stripped 5 bases from V and 0 bases from J, with 9 bases between. The germline V gene has CDR1 SGHTA and CDR2 FQGTGA. This CDR3 has 14 residues. CDR3 coding DNA: TGTGCCAGCAGCCCTTCGGGGAGCACAGATACGCAGTATTTT. It encodes CASSPSGSTDTQYF. The entire variable domain, with the rest obtained from reference TRBV7-3 and TRBJ2-3, is as follows: GAGVSQTPSNKVTEKGKYVELRCDPISGHTALYWYRQSLGQGPEFLIYFQGTGAADDSGLPNDRFFAVRPEGSVSTLKIQRTERGDSAVYLCASSPSGSTDTQYFGPGTRLTVL.

Comment on this clone: Other DNA sequences of this sample code for an identical CDR3. The gene calls are TRBV7-3 and TRBJ2-5, with 11 positions matching TRBD2. The trim removed 5 bases at V and 5 bases at J, leaving 7 bases unmatched. Germline V gives CDR1 SGHTA, CDR2 FQGTGA. CDR3 length: 15 residues. The CDR3 loop is CASSPTSGSGETQYF. CDR3 in DNA: TGTGCCAGCAGCCCCACTAGCGGGAGCGGGGAGACCCAGTACTTC.

This chain joins TRBV13 and TRBJ2-7; 7 bases are a match to TRBD1. This CDR3 is built from 14 residues. The V and J ends lost 5 bases and 5 bases, in that order; junction bases with no gene match: 9. The germline gives CDR1 PRHDT, CDR2 FYEKMQ (reference sequence). The CDR3 DNA reads TGTGCCAGCAGCACTCCGACAGGGAGCCACGAGCAGTACTTC. Encoded protein: CASSTPTGSHEQYF.

V gene TRBV18 combines with J gene TRBJ2-7; 7 bases map to TRBD1. Germline loops: CDR1 KGHSH, CDR2 LQKENI. V lost 3 bases to trimming and J lost 4 bases; unmatched junction nucleotides: 6. The length of the CDR3 is 14 residues. CDR3 residues: CASSPGQVGYEQYF. DNA for the CDR3: TGTGCCAGCTCACCTGGACAGGTTGGGTACGAGCAGTACTTC. The full variable domain, its missing parts supplied by reference TRBV18 and TRBJ2-7, is NAGVMQNPRHLVRRRGQEARLRCSPMKGHSHVYWYRQLPEEGLKFMVYLQKENIIDESGMPKERFSAEFPKEGPSILRIQQVVRGDSAAYFCASSPGQVGYEQYFGPGTRLTVT.

The CDR3 spells CASSLLLAGGTEQFF. For the CDR3, the DNA is TGTGCCAGCAGTTTACTGCTAGCGGGAGGGACTGAGCAGTTCTTC. The genes are TRBV27 and TRBJ2-1, with TRBD2 matching over 12 bases. V lost 2 bases and J lost 9; bases outside the gene matches: 5. The CDR3 is made up of 15 amino acids. Germline values: CDR1 MNHEY, CDR2 SMNVEV (reference sequence).

CDR3 protein: CATRQGSTDTQYF. Written as DNA, the CDR3 is TGTGCCACCCGACAGGGGAGCACAGATACGCAGTATTTT. The genes are TRBV6-1 and TRBJ2-3, with TRBD1 identical over 8 bases. CDR3 length: 13 amino acids. The V segment lost 10 bases and the J segment 0 bases; nucleotides outside the gene matches: 3. Germline assignment: CDR1 MNHNS and CDR2 SASEGT.

The rearrangement uses TRBV7-3 and TRBJ2-7, with 8 bases fitting TRBD1. V was pared by 7 bases and J by 4 bases, with 9 bases of the junction left unmatched. This CDR3 has 14 amino acids. Germline V CDR1 and CDR2: SGHTA, FQGTGA. The CDR3 loop is CASTRGRLEYEQYF. CDR3 sequence (DNA): TGTGCCAGCACCAGGGGGCGCCTTGAGTACGAGCAGTACTTC.

V and J are TRBV27 and TRBJ2-7; D might be TRBD1 (6 bases). The CDR3 contains 12 residues. With 10 bases removed from V and 0 bases from J, the gap between germline ends came to 10 bases. Germline V gene data show CDR1 as MNHEY and CDR2 as SMNVEV (reference sequence). CDR3 bases: TGTGCCACCGGACAGAGCTCCTACGAGCAGTACTTC. This sequence encodes CATGQSSYEQYF.

The chain links TRBV19 to TRBJ2-7, with TRBD1 as a possible D gene (5 bases). Trimming removed 3 bases from V and 0 bases from J, with 9 bases in between. This CDR3 comprises 14 residues. The germline V gene has CDR1 LNHDA and CDR2 SQIVND (reference sequence). The CDR3 loop is CASSMTRASYEQYF. CDR3 bases: TGTGCCAGTAGTATGACCAGGGCCTCCTACGAGCAGTACTTC.